This T cell receptor beta chain was sequenced during a study of T-cell reconstitution after alpha-beta-depleted transplantation in children. Study-level points and caveats: Surviving thymic progenitors and recipient T cells were the source of high TCRbeta diversity at day 60 in some patients. A year had passed since transplant, and T-cell counts and diversity by then came mostly from newly produced T cells. As was reported, about two months after transplant, alpha-beta T cells came from several hundred expanded graft clones.

This clonotype was seen more than once but under ten times. Its antigen is still unknown. The CDR3 consists of 16 residues. V lost 6 bases, J lost 0 bases, and 9 bases stayed unmatched. Germline lookup yields CDR1 MNHEY and CDR2 SVGEGT. Unique molecular identifiers were used to barcode this TCRbeta library. TCRdb reprocessed the PCR reads with MiXCR, giving one entry per CDR3 protein. The data contain about 640,000 distinct CDR3 sequences, under 15% of them singletons. The J gene is TRBJ2-7, the V gene TRBV6-2 or TRBV6-3; 9 bases match TRBD1. Sequencing was performed on PBMCs, mostly from graft donor cells, taken 360 days after TCRalphabeta/CD19-depleted stem cell transplant. The source of this sequence is a male patient younger than 18 who had a stem cell transplant for acute myeloid leukemia, so the T cells may come from the graft donor. CDR3: CASSRPGTGPSYEQYF. CDR3 sequence (DNA): TGTGCCAGCAGCCGCCCCGGGACAGGGCCCTCCTACGAGCAGTACTTC.